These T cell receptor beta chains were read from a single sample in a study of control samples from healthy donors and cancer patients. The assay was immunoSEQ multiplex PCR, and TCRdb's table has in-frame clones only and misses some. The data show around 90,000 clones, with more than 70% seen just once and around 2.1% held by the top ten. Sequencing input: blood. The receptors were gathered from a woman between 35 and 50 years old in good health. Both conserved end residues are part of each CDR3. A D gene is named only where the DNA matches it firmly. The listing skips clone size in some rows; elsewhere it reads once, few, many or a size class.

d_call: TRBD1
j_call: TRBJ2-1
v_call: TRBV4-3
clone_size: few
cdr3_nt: TGCGCCAGCAGCCGAGGACAGGGGGATGTTAATGAGCAGTTCTTC
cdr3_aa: CASSRGQGDVNEQFF

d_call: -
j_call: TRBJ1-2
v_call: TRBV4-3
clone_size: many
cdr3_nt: TGCGCCAGCAGCCAAGATCGGGACTATGGCTACACCTTC
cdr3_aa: CASSQDRDYGYTF

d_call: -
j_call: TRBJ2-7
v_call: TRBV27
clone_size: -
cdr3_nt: TGTGCCAGCAGTTCTTGGGGCAAAGCAGTCTACGAGCAGTACTTC
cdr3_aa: CASSSWGKAVYEQYF

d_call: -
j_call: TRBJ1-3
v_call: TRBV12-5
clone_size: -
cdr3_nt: TGTGCTAGTGCCGGGGCTGGAAACACCATATATTTT
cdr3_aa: CASAGAGNTIYF

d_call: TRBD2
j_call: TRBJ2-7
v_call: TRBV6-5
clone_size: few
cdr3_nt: TGTGCCAGCAGTAATGGACTAGCTCGTGAGCAGTACTTC
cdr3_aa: CASSNGLAREQYF

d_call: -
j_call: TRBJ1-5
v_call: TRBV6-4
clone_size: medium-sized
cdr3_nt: TGTGCCAGCAGTGAGGGATATAGCAATCAGCCCCAGCATTTT
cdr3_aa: CASSEGYSNQPQHF

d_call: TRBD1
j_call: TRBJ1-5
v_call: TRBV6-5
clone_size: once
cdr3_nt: TGTGCCAGCCGGGACTCAGGGGGGGATCAGCCCCAGCATTTT
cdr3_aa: CASRDSGGDQPQHF

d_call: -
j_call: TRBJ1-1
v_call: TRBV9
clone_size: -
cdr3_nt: TGTGCCAGCAGCGGAGATGATCGGGGTCAGGGCGTAGGGACTGAAGCTTTCTTT
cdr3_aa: CASSGDDRGQGVGTEAFF

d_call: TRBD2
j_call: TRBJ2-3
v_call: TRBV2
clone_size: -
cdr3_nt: TGTGCCAGCAGTCCAACTAGCGTGGGCACAGATACGCAGTATTTT
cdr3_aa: CASSPTSVGTDTQYF

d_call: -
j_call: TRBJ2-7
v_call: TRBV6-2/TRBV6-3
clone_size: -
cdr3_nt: TGTGCCAGCAGTAAAGGGACGTACTACGAGCAGTACTTC
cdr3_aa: CASSKGTYYEQYF

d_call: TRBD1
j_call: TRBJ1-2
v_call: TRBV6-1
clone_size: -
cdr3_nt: TGTGCCAGCAGTGAGGGACAGGGGGTTCTGGGAGCTAACTATGGCTACACCTTC
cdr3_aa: CASSEGQGVLGANYGYTF

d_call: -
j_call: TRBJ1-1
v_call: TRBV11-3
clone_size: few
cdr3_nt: TGTGCCAGCAACCGAATGGGGGGCGGCACTGAAGCTTTCTTT
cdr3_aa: CASNRMGGGTEAFF

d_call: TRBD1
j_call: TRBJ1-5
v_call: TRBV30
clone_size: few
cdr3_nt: TGTGCCTGGAGTGGGGCAGGGGGTAGCAATCAGCCCCAGCATTTT
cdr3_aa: CAWSGAGGSNQPQHF

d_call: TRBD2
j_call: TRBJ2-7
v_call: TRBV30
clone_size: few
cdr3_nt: TGTGCCTGGAGACTAGCGGGGGCCGCCGGCGAGCAGTACTTC
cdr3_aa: CAWRLAGAAGEQYF

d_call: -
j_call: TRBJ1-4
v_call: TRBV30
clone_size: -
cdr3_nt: TGTGCCTGGACCCCTGGGGGGGGAAATGAAAAACTGTTTTTT
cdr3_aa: CAWTPGGGNEKLFF

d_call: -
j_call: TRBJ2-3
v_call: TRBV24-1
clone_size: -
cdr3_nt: TGTGCCACCAGTGACCAGCACCGCACAGATACGCAGTATTTT
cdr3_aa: CATSDQHRTDTQYF

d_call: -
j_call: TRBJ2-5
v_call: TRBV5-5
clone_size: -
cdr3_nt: TGTGCCAGCAGCTTGGTGGACAGCCAAGAGACCCAGTACTTC
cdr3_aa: CASSLVDSQETQYF

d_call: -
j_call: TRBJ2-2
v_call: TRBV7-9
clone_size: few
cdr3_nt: TGTGCCAGCAGGGTCTCGGACACCGGGGAGCTGTTTTTT
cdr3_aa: CASRVSDTGELFF

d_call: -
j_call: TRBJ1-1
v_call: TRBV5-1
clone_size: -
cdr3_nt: TGCGCCAGCCGATACCAAGACACTGAAGCTTTCTTT
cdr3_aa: CASRYQDTEAFF

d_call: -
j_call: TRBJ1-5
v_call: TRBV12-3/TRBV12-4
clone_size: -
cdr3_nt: TGTGCCAGCAGTCTGGTAGAGCAGCCCCAGCATTTT
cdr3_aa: CASSLVEQPQHF

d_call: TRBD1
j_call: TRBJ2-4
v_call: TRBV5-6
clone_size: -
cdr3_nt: TGTGCCAGCAGCCTAGGGGGCCTCAAAAACATTCAGTACTTC
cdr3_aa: CASSLGGLKNIQYF

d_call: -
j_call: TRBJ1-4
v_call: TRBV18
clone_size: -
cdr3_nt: TGTGCCAGCTCAAAGACAGGTTTTACAACTAATGAAAAACTGTTTTTT
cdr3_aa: CASSKTGFTTNEKLFF

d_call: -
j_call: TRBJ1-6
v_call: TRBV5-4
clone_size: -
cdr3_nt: TGTGCCAGCAGCTTGAATAATTCACCCCTCCACTTT
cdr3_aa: CASSLNNSPLHF

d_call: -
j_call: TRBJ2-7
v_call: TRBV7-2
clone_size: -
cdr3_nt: TGTGCCAGCAGCTTAATGCAGGGGCTAATCTCCTACGAGCAGTACTTC
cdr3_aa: CASSLMQGLISYEQYF

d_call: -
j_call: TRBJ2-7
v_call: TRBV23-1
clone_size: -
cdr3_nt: TGCGCCAGCGATCAATCCAAAGGGGACGGGGGGCGGAACGAGCAGTACTTC
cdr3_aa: CASDQSKGDGGRNEQYF

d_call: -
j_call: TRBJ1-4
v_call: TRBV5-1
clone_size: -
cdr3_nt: TGCGCCAGCAGCTTCGGGGGGACTAATGAAAAACTGTTTTTT
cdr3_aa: CASSFGGTNEKLFF

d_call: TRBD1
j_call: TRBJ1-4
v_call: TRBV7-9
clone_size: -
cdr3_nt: TGTGCCAGCAGCTCCGGACAGGCTGCAACTAATGAAAAACTGTTTTTT
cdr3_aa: CASSSGQAATNEKLFF

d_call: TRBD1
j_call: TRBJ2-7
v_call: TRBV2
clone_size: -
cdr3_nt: TGTGCCAGCAGTCCGACAGGGGGCCACGAGCAGTACTTC
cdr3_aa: CASSPTGGHEQYF

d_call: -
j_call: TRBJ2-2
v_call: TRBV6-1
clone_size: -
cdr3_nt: TGTGCCAGCAGACCTAATAAGGGCACCGGGGAGCTGTTTTTT
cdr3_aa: CASRPNKGTGELFF

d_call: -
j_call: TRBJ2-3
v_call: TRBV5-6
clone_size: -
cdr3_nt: TGTGCCAGCGGGCGGGACGGTACGCAGTATTTT
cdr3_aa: CASGRDGTQYF

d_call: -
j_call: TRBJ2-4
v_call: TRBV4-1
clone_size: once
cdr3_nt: TGCGCCAGCAGCCAAGAGAGCGGGCGGTACATTCAGTACTTC
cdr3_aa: CASSQESGRYIQYF

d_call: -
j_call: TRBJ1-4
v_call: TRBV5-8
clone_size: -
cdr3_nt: TGTGCCAGCAGCGCCTTCAAGGATGAAAAACTGTTTTTT
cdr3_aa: CASSAFKDEKLFF

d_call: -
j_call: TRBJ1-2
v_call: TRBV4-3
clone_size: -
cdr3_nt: TGCGCCAGCAGCCAAGATCTTGGACCGTACTATGGCTACACCTTC
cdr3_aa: CASSQDLGPYYGYTF

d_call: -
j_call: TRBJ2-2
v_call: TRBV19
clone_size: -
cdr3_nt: TGTGCCAGTAGTATAGGGCAGGCCGCGGGGGAGCTGTTTTTT
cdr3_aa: CASSIGQAAGELFF

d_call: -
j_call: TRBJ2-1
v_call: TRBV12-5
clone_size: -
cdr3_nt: TGTGCTAGTGGTTTGGTAAGGGTTACCAGCTCCTACAATGAGCAGTTCTTC
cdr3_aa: CASGLVRVTSSYNEQFF

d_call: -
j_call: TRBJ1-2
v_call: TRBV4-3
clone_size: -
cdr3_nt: TGCGCCAGCAGCCAAGTGTGGGGCTTAGGCTATGGCTACACCTTC
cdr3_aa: CASSQVWGLGYGYTF

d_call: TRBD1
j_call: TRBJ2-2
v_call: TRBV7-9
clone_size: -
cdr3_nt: TGTGCCAGCAGCTTGAGACAGGGGGGTACCGGGGAGCTGTTTTTT
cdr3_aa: CASSLRQGGTGELFF

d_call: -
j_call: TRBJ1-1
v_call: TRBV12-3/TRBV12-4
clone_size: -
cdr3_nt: TGTGCCAGCAGTTTAGTCCAAGAAGCTTTCTTT
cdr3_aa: CASSLVQEAFF

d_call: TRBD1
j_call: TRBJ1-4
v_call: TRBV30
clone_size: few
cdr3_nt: TGTGCCTGGAGTTGGAACAGGGGTAATGAAAAACTGTTTTTT
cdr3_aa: CAWSWNRGNEKLFF

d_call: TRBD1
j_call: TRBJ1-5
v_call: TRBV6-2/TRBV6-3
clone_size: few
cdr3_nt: TGTGCCAGCAGTGGCGGGACAGGGGGCGTTCGATTCAATCAGCCCCAGCATTTT
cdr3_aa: CASSGGTGGVRFNQPQHF

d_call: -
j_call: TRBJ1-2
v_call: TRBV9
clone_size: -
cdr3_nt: TGTGCCAGCAGCGTAGAACCGAACTCCTATGGCTACACCTTC
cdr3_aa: CASSVEPNSYGYTF

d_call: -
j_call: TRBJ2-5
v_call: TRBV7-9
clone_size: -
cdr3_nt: TGTGCCAGCAGCTTAGGGGCAGTTCAAGAGACCCAGTACTTC
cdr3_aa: CASSLGAVQETQYF